This T cell receptor beta chain was sequenced in a study of OX40 agonist ivuxolimab in advanced cancers. Looking at the study overall: Ivuxolimab is a fully human IgG2 antibody that activates OX40 (CD134).

CDR3 length equals 16 residues. Germline V gene lookup returns CDR1 SGHVS and CDR2 FNYEAQ. Trimming shortened V by 2 bases and J by 3 bases, and 16 bases separated the two germline ends. Generated by immunoSEQ multiplex PCR, the TCRdb table keeps only in-frame clones and is missing some. The profile shows over 30,000 clones, roughly 90% of them singletons. This clonotype was obtained from an adult with an advanced solid tumor such as melanoma, head and neck, liver or kidney cancer. The material sequenced was CD4+ or CD8+ T cells sorted from blood, taken in a trial of the OX40 agonist ivuxolimab. J is TRBJ1-2 and V is TRBV7-6; possible D gene TRBD1, 5 bases. CDR3 DNA sequence: TGTGCCAGCAGCTTATTGGGGGACTTATTCGACTATGGCTACACCTTC. This encodes CASSLLGDLFDYGYTF.